The entry below gives a single T cell receptor beta chain sequence along with its context. What it binds is unknown. Germline loops: CDR1 LNHDA, CDR2 SQIVND (reference sequence). CDR3 length: 13 residues. V shed 3 bases and J shed 3 bases, with 6 bases lying between them. This specimen belongs to a study of chemoradiotherapy in HPV16-positive cancers. About the research overall: Functional T-cell assays on two HPV16-positive patients' cells defined candidate HPV-specific clones and common TCR motifs. Study-wide results and limits: For HPV16-positive patients, expanding HPV-responsive T cells associated with longer recurrence-free survival. During treatment, candidate HPV-specific clones and E7-related motifs expanded in tumor. Only two HPV16-positive patients supplied the functional HPV-specificity definition.

The protocol was immunoSEQ multiplex PCR, while the TCRdb copy is restricted to in-frame clones and leaves out a portion. This sample has 850 to 1,000 clones; more than 85% occur once, and the top ten carry roughly 6.1%. This clonotype originated in a human donor with HPV-associated anogenital cancer. This specimen was tumor tissue, taken from a patient who underwent chemoradiotherapy. The chain uses TRBV19 and TRBJ1-5, with no clear D. CDR3 DNA: TGTGCCAGTAGTATCCCAGTCAATCAGCCCCAGCATTTT. It specifies CASSIPVNQPQHF.